This T cell receptor (beta chain) was obtained from a study of cytomegalovirus exposure and HLA in healthy donors. This CDR3 has 15 residues. With 6 bases removed from V and 4 bases from J, the gap between germline ends came to 16 bases. Germline V gene data show CDR1 as SGHAT and CDR2 as FQNNGV. Primers for the PCR totalled 60 Vbeta and 13 Jbeta. Here immunoSEQ multiplex PCR was the method, and the copy in TCRdb shows in-frame clones only, minus some. The sample totals some 130,000 clones; its top ten clones hold less than 2%. This clonotype was obtained from a woman in her 40s in good health and CMV-seronegative. The rearrangement uses TRBV11-2 and TRBJ1-5; a possible D gene is TRBD1 (5 bases). The sequencing sample was made of PBMCs. In nucleotides, the CDR3 is TGTGCCAGCAGGGAAGGGGTATTCGGAAATCAGCCCCAGCATTTT. Translation: CASREGVFGNQPQHF.